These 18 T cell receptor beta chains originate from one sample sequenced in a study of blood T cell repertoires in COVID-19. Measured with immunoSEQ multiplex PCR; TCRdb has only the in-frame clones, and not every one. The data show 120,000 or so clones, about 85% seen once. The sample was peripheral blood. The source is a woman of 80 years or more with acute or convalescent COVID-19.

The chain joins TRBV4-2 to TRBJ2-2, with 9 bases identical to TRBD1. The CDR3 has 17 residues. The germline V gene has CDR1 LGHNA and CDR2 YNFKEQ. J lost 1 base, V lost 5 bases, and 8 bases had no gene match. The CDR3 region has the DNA TGTGCCAGCAGCGTAGCAAAGGGACAGGGGAACACCGGGGAGCTGTTTTTT. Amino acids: CASSVAKGQGNTGELFF.

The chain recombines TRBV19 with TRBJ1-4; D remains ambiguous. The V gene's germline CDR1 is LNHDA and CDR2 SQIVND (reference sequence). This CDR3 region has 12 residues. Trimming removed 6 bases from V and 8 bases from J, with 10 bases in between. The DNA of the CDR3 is TGTGCCAGTAGCCCCCTTGGCGAAAAACTGTTTTTT. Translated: CASSPLGEKLFF.

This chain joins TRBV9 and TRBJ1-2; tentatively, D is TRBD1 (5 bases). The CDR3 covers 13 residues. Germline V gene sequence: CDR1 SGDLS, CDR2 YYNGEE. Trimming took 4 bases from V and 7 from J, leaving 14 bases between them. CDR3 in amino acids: CASSSQDIFGYTF. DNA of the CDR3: TGTGCCAGCAGCTCTCAGGACATCTTTGGCTACACCTTC.

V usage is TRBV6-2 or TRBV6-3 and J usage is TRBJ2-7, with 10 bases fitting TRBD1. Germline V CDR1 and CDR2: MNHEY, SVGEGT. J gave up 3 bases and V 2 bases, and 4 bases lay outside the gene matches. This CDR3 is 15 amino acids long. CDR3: CASSYGDRGNYEQYF. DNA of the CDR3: TGTGCCAGCAGTTACGGGGACAGGGGCAACTACGAGCAGTACTTC.

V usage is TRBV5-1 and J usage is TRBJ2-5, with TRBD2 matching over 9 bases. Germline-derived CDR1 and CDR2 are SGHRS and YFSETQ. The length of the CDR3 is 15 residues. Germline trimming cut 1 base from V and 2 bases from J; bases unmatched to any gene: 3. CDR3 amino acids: CASSLQAGGQETQYF. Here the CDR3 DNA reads TGCGCCAGCAGCTTGCAAGCGGGGGGACAAGAGACCCAGTACTTC.

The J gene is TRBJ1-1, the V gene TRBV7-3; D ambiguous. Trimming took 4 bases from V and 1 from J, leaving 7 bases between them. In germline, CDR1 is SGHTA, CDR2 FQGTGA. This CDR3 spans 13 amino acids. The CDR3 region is CASSSQENTEAFF. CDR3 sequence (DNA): TGTGCCAGCAGCTCCCAGGAGAACACTGAAGCTTTCTTT. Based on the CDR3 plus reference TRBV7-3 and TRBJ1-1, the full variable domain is GAGVSQTPSNKVTEKGKYVELRCDPISGHTALYWYRQSLGQGPEFLIYFQGTGAADDSGLPNDRFFAVRPEGSVSTLKIQRTERGDSAVYLCASSSQENTEAFFGQGTRLTVV.

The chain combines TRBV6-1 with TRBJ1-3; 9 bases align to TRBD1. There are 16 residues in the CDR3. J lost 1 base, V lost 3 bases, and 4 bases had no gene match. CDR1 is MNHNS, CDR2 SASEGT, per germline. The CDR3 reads CASSDDRGRSGNTIYF. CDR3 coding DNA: TGTGCCAGCAGTGATGACAGGGGGAGGTCTGGAAACACCATATATTTT.

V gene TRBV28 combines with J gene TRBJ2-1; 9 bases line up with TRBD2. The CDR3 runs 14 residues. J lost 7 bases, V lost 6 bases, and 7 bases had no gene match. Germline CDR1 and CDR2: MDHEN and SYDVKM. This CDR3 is CASRQPAGGNEQFF. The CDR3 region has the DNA TGTGCCAGCAGACAGCCCGCGGGGGGGAATGAGCAGTTCTTC.

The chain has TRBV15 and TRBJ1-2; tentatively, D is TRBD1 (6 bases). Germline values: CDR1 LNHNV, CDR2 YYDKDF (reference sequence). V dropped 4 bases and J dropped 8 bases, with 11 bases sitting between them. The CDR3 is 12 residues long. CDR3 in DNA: TGTGCCACCAGCAACAGGGTGGGAGGCTACACCTTC. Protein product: CATSNRVGGYTF. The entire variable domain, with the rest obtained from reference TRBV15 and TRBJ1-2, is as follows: DAMVIQNPRYQVTQFGKPVTLSCSQTLNHNVMYWYQQKSSQAPKLLFHYYDKDFNNEADTPDNFQSRRPNTSFCFLDIRSPGLGDTAMYLCATSNRVGGYTFGSGTRLTVV.

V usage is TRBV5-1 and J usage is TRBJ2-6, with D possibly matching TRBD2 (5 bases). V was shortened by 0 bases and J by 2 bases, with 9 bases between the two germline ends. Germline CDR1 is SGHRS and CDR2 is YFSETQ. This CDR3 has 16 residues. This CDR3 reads CASSLASGAGANVLTF. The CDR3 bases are TGCGCCAGCAGCTTGGCCTCCGGGGCTGGGGCCAACGTCCTGACTTTC.

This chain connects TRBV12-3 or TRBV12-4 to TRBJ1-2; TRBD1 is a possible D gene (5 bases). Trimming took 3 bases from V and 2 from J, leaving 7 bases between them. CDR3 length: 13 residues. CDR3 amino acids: CASSFGANYGYTF. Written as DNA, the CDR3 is TGTGCCAGCAGTTTTGGGGCCAACTATGGCTACACCTTC.

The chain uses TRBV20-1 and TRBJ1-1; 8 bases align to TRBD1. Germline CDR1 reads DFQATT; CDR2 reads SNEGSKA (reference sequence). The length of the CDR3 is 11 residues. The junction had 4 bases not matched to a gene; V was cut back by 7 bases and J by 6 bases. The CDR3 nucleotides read TGCAGTGAGCTACAGGGGGCTGAAGCTTTCTTT. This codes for CSELQGAEAFF.

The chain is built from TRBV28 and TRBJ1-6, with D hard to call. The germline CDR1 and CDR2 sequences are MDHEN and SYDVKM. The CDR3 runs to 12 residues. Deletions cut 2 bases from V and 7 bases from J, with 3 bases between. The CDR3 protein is CASSLINSPLHF. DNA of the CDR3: TGTGCCAGCAGTTTAATAAATTCACCCCTCCACTTT.

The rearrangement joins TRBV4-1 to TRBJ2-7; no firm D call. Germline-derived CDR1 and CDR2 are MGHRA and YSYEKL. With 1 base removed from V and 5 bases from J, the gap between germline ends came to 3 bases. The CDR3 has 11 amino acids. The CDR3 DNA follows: TGCGCCAGCAGCCAAGGCGACGAGCAGTACTTC. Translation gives CASSQGDEQYF.

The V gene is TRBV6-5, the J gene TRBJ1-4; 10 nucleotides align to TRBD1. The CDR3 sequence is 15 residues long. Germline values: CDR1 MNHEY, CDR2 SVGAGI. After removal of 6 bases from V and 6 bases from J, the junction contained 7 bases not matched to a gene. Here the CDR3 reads CASSDMTGGDEKLFF. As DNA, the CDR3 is TGTGCCAGCAGCGATATGACAGGGGGCGATGAAAAACTGTTTTTT.

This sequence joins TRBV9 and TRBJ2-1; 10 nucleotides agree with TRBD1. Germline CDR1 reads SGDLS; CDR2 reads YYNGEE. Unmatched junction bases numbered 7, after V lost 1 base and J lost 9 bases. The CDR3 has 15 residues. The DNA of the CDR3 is TGTGCCAGCAGCGTACCCGGGACAGGGGTCGGTGAGCAGTTCTTC. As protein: CASSVPGTGVGEQFF. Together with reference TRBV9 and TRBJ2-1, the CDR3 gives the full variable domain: DSGVTQTPKHLITATGQRVTLRCSPRSGDLSVYWYQQSLDQGLQFLIQYYNGEERAKGNILERFSAQQFPDLHSELNLSSLELGDSALYFCASSVPGTGVGEQFFGPGTRLTVL.

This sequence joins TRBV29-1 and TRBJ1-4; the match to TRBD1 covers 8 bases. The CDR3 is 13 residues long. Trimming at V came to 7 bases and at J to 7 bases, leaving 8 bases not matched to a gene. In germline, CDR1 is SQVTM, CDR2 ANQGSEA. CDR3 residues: CSGQTGVGEKLFF. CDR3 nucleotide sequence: TGCAGCGGACAGACAGGGGTCGGTGAAAAACTGTTTTTT.

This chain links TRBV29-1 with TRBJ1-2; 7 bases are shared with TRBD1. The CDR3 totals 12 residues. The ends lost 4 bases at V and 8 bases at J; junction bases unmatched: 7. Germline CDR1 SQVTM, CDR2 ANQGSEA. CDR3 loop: CSVGQRQGGYTF. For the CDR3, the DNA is TGCAGCGTTGGCCAACGACAGGGAGGCTACACCTTC.